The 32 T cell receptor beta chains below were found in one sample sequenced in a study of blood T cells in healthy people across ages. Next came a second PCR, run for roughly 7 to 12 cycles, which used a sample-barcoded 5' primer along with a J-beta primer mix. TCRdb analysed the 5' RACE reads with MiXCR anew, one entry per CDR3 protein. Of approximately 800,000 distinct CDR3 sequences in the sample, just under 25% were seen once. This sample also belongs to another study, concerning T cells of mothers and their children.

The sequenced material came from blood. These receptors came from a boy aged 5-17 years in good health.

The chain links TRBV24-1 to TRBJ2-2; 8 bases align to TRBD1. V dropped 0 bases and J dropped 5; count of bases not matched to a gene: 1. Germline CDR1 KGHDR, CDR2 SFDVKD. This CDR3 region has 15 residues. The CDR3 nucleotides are TGTGCCACCAGTGATTTGAACAGGGGGACCGGGGAGCTGTTTTTT. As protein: CATSDLNRGTGELFF.

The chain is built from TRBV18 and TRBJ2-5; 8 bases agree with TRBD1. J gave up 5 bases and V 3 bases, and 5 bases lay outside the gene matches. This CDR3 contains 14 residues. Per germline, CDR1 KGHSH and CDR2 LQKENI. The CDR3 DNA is TGTGCCAGCTCACCCGCAGGGGGCGCCGAGACCCAGTACTTC. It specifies CASSPAGGAETQYF.

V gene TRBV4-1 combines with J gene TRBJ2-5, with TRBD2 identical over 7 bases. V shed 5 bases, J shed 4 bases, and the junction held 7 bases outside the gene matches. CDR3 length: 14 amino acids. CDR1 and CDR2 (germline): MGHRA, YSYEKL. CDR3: CASSIGPGGETQYF. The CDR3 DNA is TGCGCCAGCAGCATAGGGCCGGGAGGAGAGACCCAGTACTTC.

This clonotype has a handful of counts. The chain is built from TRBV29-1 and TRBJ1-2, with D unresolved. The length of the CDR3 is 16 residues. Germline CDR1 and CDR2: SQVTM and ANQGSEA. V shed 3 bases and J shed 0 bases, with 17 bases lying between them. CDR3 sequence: CSVDTAAGRANYGYTF. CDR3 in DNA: TGCAGCGTTGACACCGCCGCAGGCCGAGCTAACTATGGCTACACCTTC.

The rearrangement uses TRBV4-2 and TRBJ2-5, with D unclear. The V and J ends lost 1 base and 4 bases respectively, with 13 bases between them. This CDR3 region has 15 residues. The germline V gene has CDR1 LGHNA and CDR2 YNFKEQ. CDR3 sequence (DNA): TGTGCCAGCAGCCAAGTTTGGAGCGTCCGAGAGACCCAGTACTTC. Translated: CASSQVWSVRETQYF.

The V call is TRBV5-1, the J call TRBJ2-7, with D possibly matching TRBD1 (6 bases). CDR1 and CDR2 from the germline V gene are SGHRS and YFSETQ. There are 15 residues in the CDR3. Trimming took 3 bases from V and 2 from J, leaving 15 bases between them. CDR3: CASSWGQGNTYEQYF. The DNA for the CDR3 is TGCGCCAGCAGCTGGGGGCAGGGGAATACCTACGAGCAGTACTTC.

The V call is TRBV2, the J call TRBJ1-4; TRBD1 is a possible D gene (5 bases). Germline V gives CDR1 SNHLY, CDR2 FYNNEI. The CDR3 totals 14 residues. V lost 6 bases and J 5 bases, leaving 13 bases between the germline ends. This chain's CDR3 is CASRETAQNEKLFF. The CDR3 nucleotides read TGTGCCAGCAGAGAGACAGCCCAGAATGAAAAACTGTTTTTT.

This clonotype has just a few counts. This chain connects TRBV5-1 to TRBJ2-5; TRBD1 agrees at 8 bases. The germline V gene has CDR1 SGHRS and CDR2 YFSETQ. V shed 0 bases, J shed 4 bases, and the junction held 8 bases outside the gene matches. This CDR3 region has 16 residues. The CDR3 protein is CASSLGQGNLGETQYF. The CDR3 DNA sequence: TGCGCCAGCAGCTTGGGACAGGGGAATCTGGGAGAGACCCAGTACTTC.

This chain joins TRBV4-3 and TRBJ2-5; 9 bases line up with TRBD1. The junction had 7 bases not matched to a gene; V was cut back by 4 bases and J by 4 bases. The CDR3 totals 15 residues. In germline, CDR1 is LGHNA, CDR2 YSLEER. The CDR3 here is CASSPDRGSGETQYF. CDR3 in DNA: TGCGCCAGCAGCCCCGACAGGGGGAGCGGAGAGACCCAGTACTTC.

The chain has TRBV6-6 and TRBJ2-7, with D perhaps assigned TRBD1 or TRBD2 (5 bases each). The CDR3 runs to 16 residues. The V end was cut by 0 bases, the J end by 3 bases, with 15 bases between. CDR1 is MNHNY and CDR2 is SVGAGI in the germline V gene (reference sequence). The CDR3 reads CASSYSRGEKGYEQYF. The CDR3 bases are TGTGCCAGCAGTTACTCGCGAGGGGAAAAAGGCTACGAGCAGTACTTC.

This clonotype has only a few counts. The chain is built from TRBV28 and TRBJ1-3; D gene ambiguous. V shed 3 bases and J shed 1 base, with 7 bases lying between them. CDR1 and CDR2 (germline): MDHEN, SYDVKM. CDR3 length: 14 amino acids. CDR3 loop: CASSLSSSGNTIYF. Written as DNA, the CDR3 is TGTGCCAGCAGTTTGTCGAGTTCTGGAAACACCATATATTTT.

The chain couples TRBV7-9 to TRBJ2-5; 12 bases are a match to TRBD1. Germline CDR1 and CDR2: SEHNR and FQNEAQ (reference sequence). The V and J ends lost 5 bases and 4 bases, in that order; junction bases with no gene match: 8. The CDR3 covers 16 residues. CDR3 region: CASSPTGTGGRETQYF. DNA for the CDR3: TGTGCCAGCAGCCCCACCGGGACAGGGGGCCGAGAGACCCAGTACTTC.

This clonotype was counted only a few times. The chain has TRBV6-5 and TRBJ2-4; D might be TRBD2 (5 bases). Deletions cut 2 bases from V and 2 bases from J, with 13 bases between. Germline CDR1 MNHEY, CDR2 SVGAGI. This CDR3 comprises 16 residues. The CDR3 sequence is CASSYHRTGTKNIQYF. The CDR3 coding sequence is TGTGCCAGCAGTTACCATCGGACCGGGACCAAAAACATTCAGTACTTC.

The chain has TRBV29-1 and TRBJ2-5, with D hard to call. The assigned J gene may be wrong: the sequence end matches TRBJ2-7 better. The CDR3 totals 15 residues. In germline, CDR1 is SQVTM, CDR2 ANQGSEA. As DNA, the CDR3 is TGCAGCGTTGAAGATAGAGGCAAGGACCCAATCGAGCAGTACTTC. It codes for CSVEDRGKDPIEQYF.

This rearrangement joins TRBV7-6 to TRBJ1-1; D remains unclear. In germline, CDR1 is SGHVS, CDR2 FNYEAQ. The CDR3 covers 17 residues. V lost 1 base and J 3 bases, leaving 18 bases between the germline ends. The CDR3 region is CASSLGPAGSPDTEAFF. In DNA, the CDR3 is TGTGCCAGCAGCTTAGGCCCCGCAGGCAGCCCGGACACTGAAGCTTTCTTT.

The CDR3, as DNA: TGTGCCAGCAGTTTCTATAATACCCAATCCGAGCAGTACTTC. This sequence encodes CASSFYNTQSEQYF. The rearrangement uses TRBV27 and TRBJ2-7, with D unresolved. CDR1 is MNHEY, CDR2 SMNVEV, per germline (reference sequence). There are 14 residues in the CDR3. V was pared by 3 bases and J by 6 bases, with 15 bases between.

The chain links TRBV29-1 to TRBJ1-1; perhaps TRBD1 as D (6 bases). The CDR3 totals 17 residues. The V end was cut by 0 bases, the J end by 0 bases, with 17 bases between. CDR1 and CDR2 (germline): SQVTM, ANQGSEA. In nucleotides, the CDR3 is TGCAGCGTTGAAGAGGGAAATTACAGGGTTATGAACACTGAAGCTTTCTTT. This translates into CSVEEGNYRVMNTEAFF. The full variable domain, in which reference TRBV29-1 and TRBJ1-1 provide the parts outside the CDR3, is SAVISQKPSRDICQRGTSLTIQCQVDSQVTMMFWYRQQPGQSLTLIATANQGSEATYESGFVIDKFPISRPNLTFSTLTVSNMSPEDSSIYLCSVEEGNYRVMNTEAFFGQGTRLTVV.

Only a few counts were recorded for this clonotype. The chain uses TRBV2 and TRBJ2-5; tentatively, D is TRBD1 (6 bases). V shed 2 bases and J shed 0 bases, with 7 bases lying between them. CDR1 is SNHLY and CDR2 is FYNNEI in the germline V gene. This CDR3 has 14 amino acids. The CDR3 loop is CASSENRDQETQYF. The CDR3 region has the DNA TGTGCCAGCAGTGAAAACAGGGACCAAGAGACCCAGTACTTC.

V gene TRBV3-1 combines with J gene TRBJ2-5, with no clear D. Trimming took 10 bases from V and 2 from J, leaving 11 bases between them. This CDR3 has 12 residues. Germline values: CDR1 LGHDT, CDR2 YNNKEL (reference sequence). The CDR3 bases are TGTGCCACCCTGTCCGTGCAAGAGACCCAGTACTTC. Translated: CATLSVQETQYF.

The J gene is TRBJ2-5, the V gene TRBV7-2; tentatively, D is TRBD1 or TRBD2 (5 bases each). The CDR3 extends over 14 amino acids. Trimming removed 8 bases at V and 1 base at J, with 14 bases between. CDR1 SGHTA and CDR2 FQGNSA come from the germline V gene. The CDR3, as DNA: TGTGCCAGCTGTCGGGGACCCACCCAAGAGACCCAGTACTTC. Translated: CASCRGPTQETQYF. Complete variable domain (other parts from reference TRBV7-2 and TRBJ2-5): GAGVSQSPSNKVTEKGKDVELRCDPISGHTALYWYRQSLGQGLEFLIYFQGNSAPDKSGLPSDRFSAERTGGSVSTLTIQRTQQEDSAVYLCASCRGPTQETQYFGPGTRLLVL.

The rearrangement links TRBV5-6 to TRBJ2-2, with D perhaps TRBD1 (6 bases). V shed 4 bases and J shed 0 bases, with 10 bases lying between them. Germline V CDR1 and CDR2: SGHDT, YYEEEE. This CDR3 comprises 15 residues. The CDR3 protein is CASSAGAPNTGELFF. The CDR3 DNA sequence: TGTGCCAGCAGCGCAGGGGCCCCGAACACCGGGGAGCTGTTTTTT.

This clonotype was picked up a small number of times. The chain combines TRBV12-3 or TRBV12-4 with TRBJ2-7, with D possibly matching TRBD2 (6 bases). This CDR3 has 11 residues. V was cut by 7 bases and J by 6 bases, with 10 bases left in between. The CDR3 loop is CASKLGGEQYF. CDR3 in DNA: TGTGCCAGCAAGCTCGGGGGCGAGCAGTACTTC.

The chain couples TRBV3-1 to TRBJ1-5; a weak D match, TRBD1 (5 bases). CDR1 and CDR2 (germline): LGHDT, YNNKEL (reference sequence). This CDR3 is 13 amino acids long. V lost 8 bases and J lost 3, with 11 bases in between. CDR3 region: CASSGGINQPQHF. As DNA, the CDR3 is TGTGCCAGCTCGGGGGGGATCAATCAGCCCCAGCATTTT.

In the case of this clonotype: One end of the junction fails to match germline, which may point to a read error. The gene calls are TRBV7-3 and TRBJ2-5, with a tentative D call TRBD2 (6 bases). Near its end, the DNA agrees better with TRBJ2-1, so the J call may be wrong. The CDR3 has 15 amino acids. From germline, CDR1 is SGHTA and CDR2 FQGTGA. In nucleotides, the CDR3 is TGTGCCGGCAGCTTAACGACTAGTCTCTACAATGAGCAGTTCTTC. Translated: CAGSLTTSLYNEQFF.

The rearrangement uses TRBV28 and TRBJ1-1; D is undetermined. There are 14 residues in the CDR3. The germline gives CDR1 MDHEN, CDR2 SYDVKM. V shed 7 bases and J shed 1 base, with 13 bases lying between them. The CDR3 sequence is CASKWVRQNTEAFF. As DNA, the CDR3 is TGTGCCAGCAAATGGGTCAGGCAGAACACTGAAGCTTTCTTT.

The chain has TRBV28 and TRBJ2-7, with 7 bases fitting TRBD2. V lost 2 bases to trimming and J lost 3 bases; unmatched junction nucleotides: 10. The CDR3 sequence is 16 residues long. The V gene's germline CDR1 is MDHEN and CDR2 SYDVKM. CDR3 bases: TGTGCCAGCAGTTTAGGCGGGGCTAGCGGATTCTACGAGCAGTACTTC. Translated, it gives CASSLGGASGFYEQYF.

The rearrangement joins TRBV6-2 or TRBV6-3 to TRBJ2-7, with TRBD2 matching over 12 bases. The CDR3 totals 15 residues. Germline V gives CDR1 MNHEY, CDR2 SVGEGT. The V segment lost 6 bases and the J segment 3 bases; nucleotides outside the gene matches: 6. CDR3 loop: CASRGLAGLFYEQYF. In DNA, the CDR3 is TGTGCCAGCAGAGGACTAGCGGGACTCTTCTACGAGCAGTACTTC.

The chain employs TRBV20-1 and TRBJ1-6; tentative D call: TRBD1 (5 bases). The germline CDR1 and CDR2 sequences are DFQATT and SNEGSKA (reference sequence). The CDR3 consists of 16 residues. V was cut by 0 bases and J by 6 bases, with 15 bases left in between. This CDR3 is CSARDWVEGSNSPLHF. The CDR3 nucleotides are TGCAGTGCTAGAGATTGGGTTGAGGGGAGTAATTCACCCCTCCACTTT.

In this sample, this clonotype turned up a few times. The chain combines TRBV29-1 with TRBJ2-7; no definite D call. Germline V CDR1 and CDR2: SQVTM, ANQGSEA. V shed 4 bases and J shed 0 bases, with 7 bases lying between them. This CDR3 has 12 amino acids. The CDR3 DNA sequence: TGCAGCGTTGTGGCAGGCTCCTACGAGCAGTACTTC. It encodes CSVVAGSYEQYF.

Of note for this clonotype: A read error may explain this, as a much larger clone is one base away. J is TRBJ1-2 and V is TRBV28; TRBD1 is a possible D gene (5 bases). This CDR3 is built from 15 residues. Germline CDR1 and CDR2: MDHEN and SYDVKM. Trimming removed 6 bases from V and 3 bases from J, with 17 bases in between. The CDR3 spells CASRGATGLDYGYTF. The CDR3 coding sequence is TGTGCCAGCAGGGGAGCAACAGGACTGGACTATGGCTACACCTTC.

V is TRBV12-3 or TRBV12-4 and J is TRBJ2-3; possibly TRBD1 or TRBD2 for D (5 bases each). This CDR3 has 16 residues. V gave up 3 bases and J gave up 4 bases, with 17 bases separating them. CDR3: CASSLISPGRPDTQYF. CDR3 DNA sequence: TGTGCCAGCAGTTTGATCTCCCCAGGGAGACCAGATACGCAGTATTTT.

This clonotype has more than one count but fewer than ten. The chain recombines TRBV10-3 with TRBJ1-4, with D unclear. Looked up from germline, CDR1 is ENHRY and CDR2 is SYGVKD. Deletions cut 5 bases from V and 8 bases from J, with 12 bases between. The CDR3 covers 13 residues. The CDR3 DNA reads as TGTGCCATCAGTAAGGGCCCATGGGAAAAACTGTTTTTT. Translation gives CAISKGPWEKLFF.